Listed below are T cell receptor beta chains from one sample, sequenced in a study of shared clonotypes between healthy human individuals. TCRdb's table, derived via immunoSEQ multiplex PCR, lists solely in-frame clones and lacks some. The sample holds about 820,000 clones, 85% to 95% seen once. The sequencing input was naive CD8+ T cells sorted from blood. These receptor sequences come from a man aged 25 to 45 in good health. Each CDR3 is given with its conserved first and last residue. The order of the fields is J gene, clone size, D gene, CDR3 length, V gene, CDR3 protein, CDR3 DNA. D genes are given only for firm matches. Size tells how often a clone was seen (once, few, many) or the class of an expanded clone, and some rows leave it out.

TRBJ2-1	.	TRBD1	18	TRBV28	CATTKSAGTGSSYNEQFF	TGTGCCACCACGAAGAGCGCCGGGACAGGGAGCTCCTACAATGAGCAGTTCTTC
TRBJ1-5	.	.	14	TRBV27	CASSPGRINQPQHF	TGTGCCAGCAGCCCCGGACGGATAAATCAGCCCCAGCATTTT
TRBJ2-5	.	TRBD2	16	TRBV7-9	CASSSRLAGFGETQYF	TGTGCCAGCAGTTCGAGACTAGCGGGATTTGGAGAGACCCAGTACTTC
TRBJ1-1	.	.	17	TRBV21-1	CASSKDRVWSMNTEAFF	TGTGCCAGCAGCAAAGACAGGGTTTGGTCCATGAACACTGAAGCTTTCTTT
TRBJ2-1	.	.	16	TRBV9	CASSVAGTHSYNEQFF	TGTGCCAGCAGCGTAGCCGGGACCCACTCCTACAATGAGCAGTTCTTC
TRBJ2-2	.	TRBD2	17	TRBV14	CASSHPSGRADTGELFF	TGTGCCAGCAGCCATCCTAGCGGGAGGGCCGACACCGGGGAGCTGTTTTTT
TRBJ2-5	.	.	13	TRBV7-8	CASSFELTETQYF	TGTGCCAGCAGCTTCGAACTTACGGAGACCCAGTACTTC
TRBJ2-1	.	.	16	TRBV7-2	CASSLVLGGSYNEQFF	TGTGCCAGCAGCTTAGTTTTGGGGGGCTCCTACAATGAGCAGTTCTTC
TRBJ2-1	.	.	16	TRBV18	CASSPPGTLGYNEQFF	TGTGCCAGCTCACCACCCGGGACACTGGGCTACAATGAGCAGTTCTTC
TRBJ1-1	once	TRBD1	14	TRBV29-1	CSVRRGGMNTEAFF	TGCAGCGTCCGCAGGGGGGGGATGAACACTGAAGCTTTCTTT
TRBJ2-1	once	TRBD2	20	TRBV28	CASSLNRPGLAVSSYNEQFF	TGTGCCAGCAGCCTCAATCGCCCGGGACTAGCGGTGAGCTCCTACAATGAGCAGTTCTTC
TRBJ1-1	.	.	16	TRBV11-2	CASTLNGGLPDTEAFF	TGTGCCAGCACCCTAAACGGGGGCCTCCCGGACACTGAAGCTTTCTTT
TRBJ1-1	.	.	13	TRBV5-5	CASSVGGRAEAFF	TGTGCCAGCAGCGTAGGGGGTCGGGCTGAAGCTTTCTTT
TRBJ2-7	.	.	14	TRBV27	CASSLVGSSYEQYF	TGTGCCAGCAGTTTAGTTGGCAGTTCCTACGAGCAGTACTTC
TRBJ2-7	.	TRBD2	15	TRBV9	CASSVGGAGVSEQYF	TGTGCCAGCAGCGTAGGGGGAGCGGGAGTTTCCGAGCAGTACTTC
TRBJ2-7	.	.	14	TRBV27	CASSLAGSSGEQYF	TGTGCCAGCAGTTTAGCGGGATCATCGGGGGAGCAGTACTTC
TRBJ2-1	.	TRBD2	14	TRBV19	CASSIVTSVDEQFF	TGTGCCAGTAGTATAGTTACTAGCGTCGATGAGCAGTTCTTC
TRBJ2-5	.	TRBD1	15	TRBV4-3	CASSGDRGHPETQYF	TGCGCCAGCAGCGGGGACAGGGGGCATCCTGAGACCCAGTACTTC
TRBJ1-2	.	.	18	TRBV11-2	CASSLLILLQLPNYGYTF	TGTGCCAGCAGCTTACTCATACTCCTGCAGCTACCTAACTATGGCTACACCTTC
TRBJ2-5	once	TRBD2	16	TRBV11-2	CASSTRLAGERETQYF	TGTGCCAGCAGCACCAGACTAGCGGGAGAGAGAGAGACCCAGTACTTC
TRBJ1-1	.	.	16	TRBV27	CASSLIRASMNTEAFF	TGTGCCAGCAGTTTAATCCGGGCTTCTATGAACACTGAAGCTTTCTTT
TRBJ2-1	.	TRBD2	16	TRBV7-2	CASSLEIAGPSHEQFF	TGTGCCAGCAGCTTAGAGATAGCGGGCCCCTCGCATGAGCAGTTCTTC
TRBJ1-5	.	.	15	TRBV10-1	CASAHGQRINQPQHF	TGCGCCAGCGCCCACGGACAGCGTATAAATCAGCCCCAGCATTTT
TRBJ2-7	.	TRBD1	15	TRBV5-1	CASRDRDRGFYEQYF	TGCGCCAGCAGGGACCGGGACAGGGGTTTCTACGAGCAGTACTTC
TRBJ2-1	.	.	13	TRBV10-2	CASSVTSYNEQFF	TGCGCCAGCAGTGTAACAAGTTACAATGAGCAGTTCTTC